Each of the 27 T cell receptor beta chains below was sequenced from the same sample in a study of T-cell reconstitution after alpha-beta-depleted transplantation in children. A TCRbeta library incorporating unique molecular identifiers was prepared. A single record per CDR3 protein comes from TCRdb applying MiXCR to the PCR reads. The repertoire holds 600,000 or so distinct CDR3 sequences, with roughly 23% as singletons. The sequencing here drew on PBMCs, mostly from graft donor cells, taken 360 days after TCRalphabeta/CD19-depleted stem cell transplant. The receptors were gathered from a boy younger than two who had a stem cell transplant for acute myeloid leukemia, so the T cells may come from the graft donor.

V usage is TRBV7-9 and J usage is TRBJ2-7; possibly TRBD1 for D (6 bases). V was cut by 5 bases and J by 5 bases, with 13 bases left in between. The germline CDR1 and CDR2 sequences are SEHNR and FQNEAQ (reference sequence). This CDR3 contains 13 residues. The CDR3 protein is CASSPPDRHEQYV. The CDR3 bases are TGTGCCAGCAGCCCCCCGGACAGACACGAGCAGTACGTC.

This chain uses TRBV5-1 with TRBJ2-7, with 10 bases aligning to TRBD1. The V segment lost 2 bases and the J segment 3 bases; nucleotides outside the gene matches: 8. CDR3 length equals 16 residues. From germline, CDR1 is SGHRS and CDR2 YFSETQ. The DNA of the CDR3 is TGCGCCAGCAGCTTTAGACAGGGGGCGAGGGTCTACGAGCAGTACTTC. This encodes CASSFRQGARVYEQYF. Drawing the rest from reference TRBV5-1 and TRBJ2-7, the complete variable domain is KAGVTQTPRYLIKTRGQQVTLSCSPISGHRSVSWYQQTPGQGLQFLFEYFSETQRNKGNFPGRFSGRQFSNSRSEMNVSTLELGDSALYLCASSFRQGARVYEQYFGPGTRLTVT.

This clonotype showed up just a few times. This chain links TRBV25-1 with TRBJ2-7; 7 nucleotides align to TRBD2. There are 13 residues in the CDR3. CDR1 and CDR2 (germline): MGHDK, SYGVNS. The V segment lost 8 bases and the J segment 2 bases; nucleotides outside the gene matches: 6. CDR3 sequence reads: CASGEGLAYEQYF. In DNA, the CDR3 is TGTGCCAGCGGGGAGGGTCTAGCCTACGAGCAGTACTTC.

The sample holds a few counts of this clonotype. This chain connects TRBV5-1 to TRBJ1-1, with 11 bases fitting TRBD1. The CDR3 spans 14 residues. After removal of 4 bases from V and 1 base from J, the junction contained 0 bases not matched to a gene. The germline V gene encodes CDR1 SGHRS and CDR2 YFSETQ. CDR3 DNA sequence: TGCGCCAGCAGCGGGACAGGGGGGAACACTGAAGCTTTCTTT. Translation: CASSGTGGNTEAFF.

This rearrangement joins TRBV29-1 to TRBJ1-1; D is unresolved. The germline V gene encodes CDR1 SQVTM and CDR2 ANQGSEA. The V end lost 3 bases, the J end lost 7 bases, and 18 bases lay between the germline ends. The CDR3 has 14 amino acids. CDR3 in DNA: TGCAGCGTTGATGAGAGGCCCGCAGCCCATGAAGCTTTCTTT. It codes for CSVDERPAAHEAFF.

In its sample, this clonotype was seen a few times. CDR3 in DNA: TGCAGCGTCAAGGGGGTGATTAACACTGAAGCTTTCTTT. This encodes CSVKGVINTEAFF. V gene TRBV29-1 combines with J gene TRBJ1-1; weak D call: TRBD1 (6 bases). The V end was cut by 6 bases, the J end by 2 bases, with 13 bases between. The germline CDR1 and CDR2 sequences are SQVTM and ANQGSEA. This CDR3 region has 13 residues.

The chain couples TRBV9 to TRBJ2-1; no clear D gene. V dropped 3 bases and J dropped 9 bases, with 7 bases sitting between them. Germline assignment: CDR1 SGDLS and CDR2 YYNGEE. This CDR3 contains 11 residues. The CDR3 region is CASSAGAEQFF. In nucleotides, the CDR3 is TGTGCCAGCAGCGCGGGCGCTGAGCAGTTCTTC.

The DNA for the CDR3 is TGTGCCAGCAGCTTAAATCTCGGGGTGGGGGAGCAGTACTTC. It encodes CASSLNLGVGEQYF. This chain joins TRBV7-3 and TRBJ2-7; D possibly corresponds to TRBD2 (5 bases). Germline CDR1 SGHTA, CDR2 FQGTGA. CDR3 length: 14 residues. Between the trimmed V and J ends, which lost 1 base and 7 bases, there was a span of 14 bases.

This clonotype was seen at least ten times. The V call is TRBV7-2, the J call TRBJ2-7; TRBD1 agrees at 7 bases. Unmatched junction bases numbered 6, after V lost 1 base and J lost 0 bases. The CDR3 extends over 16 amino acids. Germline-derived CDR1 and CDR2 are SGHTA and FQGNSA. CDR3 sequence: CASSLGGTESSYEQYF. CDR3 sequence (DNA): TGTGCCAGCAGCTTAGGTGGGACAGAAAGCTCCTACGAGCAGTACTTC.

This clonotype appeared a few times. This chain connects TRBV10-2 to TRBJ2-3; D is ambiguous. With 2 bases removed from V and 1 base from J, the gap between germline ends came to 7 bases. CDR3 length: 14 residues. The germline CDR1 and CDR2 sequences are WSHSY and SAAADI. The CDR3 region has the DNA TGCGCCAGCAGTGAGCAGGTGGGCACAGATACGCAGTATTTT. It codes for CASSEQVGTDTQYF.

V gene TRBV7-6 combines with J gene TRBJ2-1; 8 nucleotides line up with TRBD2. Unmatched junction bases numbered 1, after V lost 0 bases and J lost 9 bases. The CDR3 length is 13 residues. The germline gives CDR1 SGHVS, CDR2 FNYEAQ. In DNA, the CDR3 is TGTGCCAGCAGCTTAGCCGCGGGAGGTGAGCAGTTCTTC. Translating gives CASSLAAGGEQFF.

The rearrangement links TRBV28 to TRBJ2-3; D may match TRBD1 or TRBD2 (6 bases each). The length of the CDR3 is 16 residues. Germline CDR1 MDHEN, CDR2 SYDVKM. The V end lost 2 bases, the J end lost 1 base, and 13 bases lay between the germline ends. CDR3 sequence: CASSLRGARGTDTQYF. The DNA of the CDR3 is TGTGCCAGCAGTTTAAGGGGGGCACGAGGCACAGATACGCAGTATTTT.

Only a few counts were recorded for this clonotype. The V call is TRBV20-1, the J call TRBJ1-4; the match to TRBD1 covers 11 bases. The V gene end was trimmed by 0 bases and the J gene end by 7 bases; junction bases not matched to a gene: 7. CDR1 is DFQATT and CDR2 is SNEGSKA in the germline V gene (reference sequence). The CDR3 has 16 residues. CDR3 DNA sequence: TGCAGTGCTAGAGATGGAAGTGGGACAGGGGGTGAAAAACTGTTTTTT. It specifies CSARDGSGTGGEKLFF.

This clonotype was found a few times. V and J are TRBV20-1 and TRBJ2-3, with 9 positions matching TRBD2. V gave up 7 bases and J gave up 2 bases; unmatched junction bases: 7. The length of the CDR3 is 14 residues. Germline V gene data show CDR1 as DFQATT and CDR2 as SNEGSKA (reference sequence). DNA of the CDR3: TGCAGTGGGGGCGGGGGGGCCAACACAGATACGCAGTATTTT. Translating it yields CSGGGGANTDTQYF.

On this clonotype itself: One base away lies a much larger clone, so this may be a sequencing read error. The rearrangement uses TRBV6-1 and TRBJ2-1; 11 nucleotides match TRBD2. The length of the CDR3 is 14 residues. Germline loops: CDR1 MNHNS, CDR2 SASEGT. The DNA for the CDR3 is TGTGCCAGCACCACTAGCGGGGGATACAATGGGCAGTTCTTC. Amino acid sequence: CASTTSGGYNGQFF.

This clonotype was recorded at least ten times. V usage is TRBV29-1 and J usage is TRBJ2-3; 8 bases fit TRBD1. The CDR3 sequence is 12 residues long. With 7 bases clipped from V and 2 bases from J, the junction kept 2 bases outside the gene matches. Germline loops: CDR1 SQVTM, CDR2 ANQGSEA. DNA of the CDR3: TGCAGCGGGGGACAGGTCACAGATACGCAGTATTTT. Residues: CSGGQVTDTQYF.

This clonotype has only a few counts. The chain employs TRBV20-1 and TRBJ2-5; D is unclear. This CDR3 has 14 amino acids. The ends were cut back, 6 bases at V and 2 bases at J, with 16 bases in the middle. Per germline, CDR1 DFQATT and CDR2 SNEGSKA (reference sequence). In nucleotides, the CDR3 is TGCAGTGCCCTAGGACCGGCTCCTCAAGAGACCCAGTACTTC. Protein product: CSALGPAPQETQYF.

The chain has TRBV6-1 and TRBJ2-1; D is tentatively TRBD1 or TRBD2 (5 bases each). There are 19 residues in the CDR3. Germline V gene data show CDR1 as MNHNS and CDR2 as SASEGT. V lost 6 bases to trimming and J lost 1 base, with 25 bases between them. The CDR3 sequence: CASSSSSGAVVASYNEQFF. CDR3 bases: TGTGCCAGCAGCAGCTCTTCCGGGGCCGTGGTAGCGTCCTACAATGAGCAGTTCTTC.

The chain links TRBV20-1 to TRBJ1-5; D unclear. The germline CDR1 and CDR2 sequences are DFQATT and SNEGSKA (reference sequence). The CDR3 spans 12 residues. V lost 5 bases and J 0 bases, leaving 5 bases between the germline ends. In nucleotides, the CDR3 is TGCAGTGCTGGAAATAGCAATCAGCCCCAGCATTTT. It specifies CSAGNSNQPQHF.

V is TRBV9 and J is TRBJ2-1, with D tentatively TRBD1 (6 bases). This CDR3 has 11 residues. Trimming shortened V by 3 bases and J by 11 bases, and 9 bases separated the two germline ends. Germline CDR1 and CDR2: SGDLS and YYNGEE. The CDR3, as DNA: TGTGCCAGCAGCGCAGGGGCTCAGCAGTTCTTC. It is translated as CASSAGAQQFF.

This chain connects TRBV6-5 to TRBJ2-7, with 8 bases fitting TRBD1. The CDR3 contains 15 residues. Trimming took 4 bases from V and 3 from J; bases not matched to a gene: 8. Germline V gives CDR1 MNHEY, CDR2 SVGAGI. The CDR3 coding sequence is TGTGCCAGCAGTTTGTCCGGGACAGGCCACTACGAGCAGTACTTC. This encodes CASSLSGTGHYEQYF.

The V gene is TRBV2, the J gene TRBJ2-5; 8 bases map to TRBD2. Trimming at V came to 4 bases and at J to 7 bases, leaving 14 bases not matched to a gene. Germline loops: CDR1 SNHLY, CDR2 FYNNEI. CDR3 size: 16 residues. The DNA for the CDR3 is TGTGCCAGCAGTGGAGACCATAGCGGGAAGAAGGGGACCCAGTACTTC. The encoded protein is CASSGDHSGKKGTQYF.

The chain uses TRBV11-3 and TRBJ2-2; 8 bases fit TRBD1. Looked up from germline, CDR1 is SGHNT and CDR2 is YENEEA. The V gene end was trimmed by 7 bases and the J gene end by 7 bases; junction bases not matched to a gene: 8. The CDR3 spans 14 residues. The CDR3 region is CASTPRTGHGELFF. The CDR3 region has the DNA TGTGCCAGCACCCCCCGGACAGGGCACGGGGAGCTGTTTTTT.

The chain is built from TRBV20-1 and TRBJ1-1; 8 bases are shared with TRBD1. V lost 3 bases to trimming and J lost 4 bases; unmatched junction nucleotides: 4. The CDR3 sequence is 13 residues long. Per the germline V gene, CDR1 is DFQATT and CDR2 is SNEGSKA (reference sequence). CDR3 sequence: CSARGTGVTEAFF. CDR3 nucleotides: TGCAGTGCTAGGGGGACAGGCGTCACTGAAGCTTTCTTT.

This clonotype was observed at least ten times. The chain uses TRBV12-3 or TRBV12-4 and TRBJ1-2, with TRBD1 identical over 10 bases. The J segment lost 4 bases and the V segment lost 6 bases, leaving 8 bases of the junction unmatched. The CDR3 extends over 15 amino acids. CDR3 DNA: TGTGCCAGCAGCTCCCCGGGACAGGGGCTCTATGGCTACACCTTC. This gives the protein CASSSPGQGLYGYTF.

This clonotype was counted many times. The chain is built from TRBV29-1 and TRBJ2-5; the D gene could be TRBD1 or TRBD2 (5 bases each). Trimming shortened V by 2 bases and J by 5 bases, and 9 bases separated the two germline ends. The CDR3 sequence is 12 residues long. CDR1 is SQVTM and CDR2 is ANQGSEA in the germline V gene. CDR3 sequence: CSVERWGETQYF. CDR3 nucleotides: TGCAGCGTTGAAAGGTGGGGGGAGACCCAGTACTTC.

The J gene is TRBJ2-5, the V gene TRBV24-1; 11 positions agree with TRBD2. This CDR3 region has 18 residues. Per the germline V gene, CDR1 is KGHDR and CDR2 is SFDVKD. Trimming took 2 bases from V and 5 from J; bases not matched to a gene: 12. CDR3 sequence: CATSDWSSVAGGRETQYF. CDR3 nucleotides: TGTGCCACCAGTGATTGGTCGTCGGTAGCGGGGGGGCGTGAGACCCAGTACTTC.